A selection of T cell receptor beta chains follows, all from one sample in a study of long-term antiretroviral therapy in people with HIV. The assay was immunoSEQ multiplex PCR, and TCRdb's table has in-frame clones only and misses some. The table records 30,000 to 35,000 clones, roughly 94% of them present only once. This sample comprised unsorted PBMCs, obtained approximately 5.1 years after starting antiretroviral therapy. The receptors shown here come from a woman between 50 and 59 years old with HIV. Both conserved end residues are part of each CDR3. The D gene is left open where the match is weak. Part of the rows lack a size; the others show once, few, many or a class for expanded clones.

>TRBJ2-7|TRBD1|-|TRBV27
TGTGCCAGCAGTTTAAGGGGGCAGGGCCGGGACGAGCAGTACTTC
CASSLRGQGRDEQYF
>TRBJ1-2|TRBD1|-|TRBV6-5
TGTGCCAGCAGTTCATACGACAGGGGCGGCTACACCTTC
CASSSYDRGGYTF
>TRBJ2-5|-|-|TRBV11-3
TGTGCCAGCAGCCTACGGGACAAGCAAGAGACCCAGTACTTC
CASSLRDKQETQYF
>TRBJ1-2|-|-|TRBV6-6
TGTGCCAGCAGTTACTTCACAGGCGGCTACACCTTC
CASSYFTGGYTF
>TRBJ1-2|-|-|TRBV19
TGTGCCAGTAGTATAGGAGGGGGACTAGGGGGCTACACCTTC
CASSIGGGLGGYTF
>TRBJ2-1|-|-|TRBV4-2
TGTGCCAGCAGCCGTAACCTTGGAGGGGGAGCTGACAATGAGCAGTTCTTC
CASSRNLGGGADNEQFF
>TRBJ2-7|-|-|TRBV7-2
TGTGCCAGCAGCTTACTCTCGCGTCCCAGGTTTACCTACGAGCAGTACTTC
CASSLLSRPRFTYEQYF
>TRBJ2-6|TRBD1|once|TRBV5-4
TGTGCCAGCAGCCTTACAGGGGCCGGGGCCAACGTCCTGACTTTC
CASSLTGAGANVLTF
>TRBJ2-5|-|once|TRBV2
TGTGCCAGCAGTGAAGGCCGGGGGCAAGAGACCCAGTACTTC
CASSEGRGQETQYF
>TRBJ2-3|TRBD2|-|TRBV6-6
TGTGCCAGCAAGAAGGGACTAGCGGGGGTAGATACGCAGTATTTT
CASKKGLAGVDTQYF
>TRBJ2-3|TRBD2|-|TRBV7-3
TGTGCCAGCAGCCCCCTGGGTGGGGGGGTTGGAGATACGCAGTATTTT
CASSPLGGGVGDTQYF
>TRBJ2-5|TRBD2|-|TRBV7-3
TGTGCCAGCAGCCCTCGAGCTAGCGGGGAGACCCAGTACTTC
CASSPRASGETQYF
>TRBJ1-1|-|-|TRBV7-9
TGTGCCAGCAGCTTAGGGGGGGGAGTAAGAGCTTTCTTT
CASSLGGGVRAFF
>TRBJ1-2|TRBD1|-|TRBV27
TGTGCCAGCAGTGCAGACAGGGCACTGGAAATTCGGGGCTACACCTTC
CASSADRALEIRGYTF
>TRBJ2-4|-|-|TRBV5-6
TGTGCCAGCAGCTTAGCAGTGAGGGACATTCAGTACTTC
CASSLAVRDIQYF
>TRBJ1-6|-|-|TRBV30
TGTGCCTGGAATCGGAGGAGCTCCTATAATTCACCCCTCCACTTT
CAWNRRSSYNSPLHF
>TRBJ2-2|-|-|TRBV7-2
TGTGCCAGCAGCCAGCAGGGAAGGGGCGGGGAGCTGTTTTTT
CASSQQGRGGELFF